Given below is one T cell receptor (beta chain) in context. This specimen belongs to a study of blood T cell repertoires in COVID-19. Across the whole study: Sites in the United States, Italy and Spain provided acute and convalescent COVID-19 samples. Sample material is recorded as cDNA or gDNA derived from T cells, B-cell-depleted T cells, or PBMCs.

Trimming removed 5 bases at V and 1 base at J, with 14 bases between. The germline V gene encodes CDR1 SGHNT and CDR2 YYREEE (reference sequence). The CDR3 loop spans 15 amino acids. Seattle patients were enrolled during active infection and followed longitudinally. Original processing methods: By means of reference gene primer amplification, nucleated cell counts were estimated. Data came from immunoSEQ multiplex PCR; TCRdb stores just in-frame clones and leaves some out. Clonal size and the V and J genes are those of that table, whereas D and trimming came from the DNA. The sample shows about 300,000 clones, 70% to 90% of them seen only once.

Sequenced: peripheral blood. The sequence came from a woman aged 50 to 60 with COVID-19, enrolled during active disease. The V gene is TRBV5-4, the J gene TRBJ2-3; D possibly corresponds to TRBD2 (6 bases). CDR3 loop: CASSSRRGRTDTQYF. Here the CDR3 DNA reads TGTGCCAGCAGTTCAAGGCGGGGCCGCACAGATACGCAGTATTTT.